Below are 29 T cell receptor beta chains sequenced from a single sample in a study of CD8+CD57+ T cells in acquired aplastic anemia. The patients chosen for sequencing had shown expansion of CD8+CD57+ cells (detected by flow cytometry). The TCR beta profiling, which covered VDJ combination and CDR3 sequence, was carried out using genomic DNA as the template. One entry per CDR3 protein results from TCRdb running MiXCR on the reads. The sample comprises about 160,000 distinct CDR3 sequences, 40% to 60% of which are singletons, and 30% to 40% rests with the top ten. The source material was sorted CD4+, CD8+, or CD8+CD57+ T cells (not recorded which) from PBMCs. These receptor sequences come from a human donor with aplastic anemia.

The CDR3 region is CSVEKVYYGYTF. CDR3 bases: TGCAGCGTTGAAAAGGTGTACTATGGCTACACCTTC. The chain has TRBV29-1 and TRBJ1-2; no clear D gene. The V end was cut by 2 bases, the J end by 3 bases, with 7 bases between. This CDR3 has 12 residues. Germline CDR1 and CDR2: SQVTM and ANQGSEA. Full variable domain (rest looked up from reference TRBV29-1 and TRBJ1-2): SAVISQKPSRDICQRGTSLTIQCQVDSQVTMMFWYRQQPGQSLTLIATANQGSEATYESGFVIDKFPISRPNLTFSTLTVSNMSPEDSSIYLCSVEKVYYGYTFGSGTRLTVV.

This clonotype was picked up one time. The gene calls are TRBV7-2 and TRBJ1-6; D may be TRBD1 (6 bases). Trimming removed 5 bases from V and 4 bases from J, with 12 bases in between. Per germline, CDR1 SGHTA and CDR2 FQGNSA. The CDR3 runs 15 residues. CDR3: CASSPAGAYNSPLHF. The DNA for the CDR3 is TGTGCCAGCAGCCCCGCGGGGGCTTATAATTCACCCCTCCACTTT. Filled out from reference TRBV7-2 and TRBJ1-6, the complete variable domain reads GAGVSQSPSNKVTEKGKDVELRCDPISGHTALYWYRQSLGQGLEFLIYFQGNSAPDKSGLPSDRFSAERTGGSVSTLTIQRTQQEDSAVYLCASSPAGAYNSPLHFGNGTRLTVT.

This clonotype was detected ten times or more. This rearrangement joins TRBV2 to TRBJ2-1, with D tentatively TRBD2 (6 bases). Germline CDR1 reads SNHLY; CDR2 reads FYNNEI. This CDR3 has 13 residues. V dropped 7 bases and J dropped 5 bases, with 12 bases sitting between them. CDR3 amino acids: CASNKWEDNEQFF. The CDR3 DNA follows: TGTGCCAGCAACAAGTGGGAGGACAATGAGCAGTTCTTC.

J is TRBJ2-5 and V is TRBV5-6; TRBD2 agrees at 13 bases. CDR1 and CDR2 from the germline V gene are SGHDT and YYEEEE. With 4 bases clipped from V and 0 bases from J, the junction kept 9 bases outside the gene matches. The CDR3 loop spans 18 amino acids. CDR3 bases: TGTGCCAGCAGCCCGAGGACTAGCGGGGGACGGTACCAAGAGACCCAGTACTTC. Encoded protein: CASSPRTSGGRYQETQYF.

The rearrangement links TRBV29-1 to TRBJ1-1; D not resolved. Germline CDR1 SQVTM, CDR2 ANQGSEA. The CDR3 extends over 13 amino acids. Here the CDR3 reads CGGMEPLNTEAFF. CDR3 DNA: TGCGGCGGGATGGAACCGCTGAACACTGAAGCTTTCTTT.

This chain connects TRBV24-1 to TRBJ2-1, with D uncertain. With 2 bases removed from V and 6 bases from J, the gap between germline ends came to 7 bases. CDR3 length equals 13 residues. The germline V gene has CDR1 KGHDR and CDR2 SFDVKD. This chain's CDR3 is CATSDSISNEQFF. CDR3 bases: TGTGCCACCAGTGATTCCATCTCCAATGAGCAGTTCTTC.

The rearrangement links TRBV30 to TRBJ2-7, with 9 bases aligning to TRBD1. The CDR3 contains 13 residues. Germline lookup yields CDR1 GTSNPN and CDR2 SVGIG (reference sequence). After removal of 0 bases from V and 5 bases from J, the junction contained 2 bases not matched to a gene. The CDR3 DNA is TGTGCCTGGAGTGTCGGACAGGGGAACGAGCAGTACTTC. Amino acids: CAWSVGQGNEQYF.

Details on this clonotype: A much larger clonotype is one base distant, so this may be a read error. This rearrangement joins TRBV19 to TRBJ1-1; TRBD1 might be the D (6 bases). V lost 9 bases, J lost 4 bases, and 21 bases lay in between. This CDR3 is 15 amino acids long. The germline V gene has CDR1 LNHDA and CDR2 SQIVND (reference sequence). CDR3 in amino acids: CASSLLGGRGTEAFF. Here the CDR3 DNA reads TGTGCCAGCAGCCTTTTAGGGGGTCGAGGCACTGAAGCTTTCTTT.

The V call is TRBV3-1, the J call TRBJ1-3; 12 nucleotides agree with TRBD1. The J segment lost 9 bases and the V segment lost 4 bases, leaving 4 bases of the junction unmatched. The CDR3 is 14 residues long. Per germline, CDR1 LGHDT and CDR2 YNNKEL (reference sequence). CDR3 loop: CASSPGQGAFTIYF. The CDR3 DNA reads TGTGCCAGCAGCCCGGGACAGGGGGCTTTCACCATATATTTT.

The chain uses TRBV10-3 and TRBJ2-6; D may be TRBD1 (6 bases). Germline assignment: CDR1 ENHRY and CDR2 SYGVKD. There are 15 residues in the CDR3. V lost 10 bases and J lost 2, with 15 bases in between. The CDR3 sequence: CATTITGTGANVLTF. DNA for the CDR3: TGTGCCACCACGATAACAGGGACTGGGGCCAACGTCCTGACTTTC.

This rearrangement joins TRBV20-1 to TRBJ1-5; D unclear. CDR3 length: 12 amino acids. Trimming stripped 6 bases from V and 9 bases from J, with 15 bases between. Germline CDR1 reads DFQATT; CDR2 reads SNEGSKA (reference sequence). The CDR3 sequence: CSASSREGPQHF. In nucleotides, the CDR3 is TGCAGTGCCAGCAGTCGGGAAGGGCCCCAGCATTTT.

This clonotype was seen a few times. The chain recombines TRBV3-1 with TRBJ2-2; weak D call: TRBD2 (6 bases). This CDR3 contains 17 residues. Trimming shortened V by 1 base and J by 3 bases, and 15 bases separated the two germline ends. CDR1 is LGHDT and CDR2 is YNNKEL in the germline V gene (reference sequence). CDR3 coding DNA: TGTGCCAGCAGCCAAGGGTTGGTAGCGGCTCACACCGGGGAGCTGTTTTTT. Protein: CASSQGLVAAHTGELFF.

This sequence joins TRBV7-9 and TRBJ1-1; D possibly corresponds to TRBD1 (5 bases). This CDR3 spans 12 amino acids. V was clipped by 4 bases and J by 6 bases, with 9 bases between them. The germline gives CDR1 SEHNR, CDR2 FQNEAQ (reference sequence). CDR3 region: CASSSGTPEAFF. The DNA for the CDR3 is TGTGCCAGCAGCTCGGGGACGCCTGAAGCTTTCTTT.

This clonotype was observed once. The junction departs from germline at one end; a sequencing error may be responsible. This chain connects TRBV7-9 to TRBJ1-2; D perhaps matches TRBD1 (5 bases). The germline CDR1 and CDR2 sequences are SEHNR and FQNEAQ (reference sequence). The CDR3 has 12 amino acids. This chain's CDR3 is CASSLALGLTAF. CDR3 DNA sequence: TGTGCCAGCAGCTTAGCGCTTGGTTTGACAGCCTTC. The full variable domain, in which reference TRBV7-9 and TRBJ1-2 provide the parts outside the CDR3, is DTGVSQNPRHKITKRGQNVTFRCDPISEHNRLYWYRQTLGQGPEFLTYFQNEAQLEKSRLLSDRFSAERPKGSFSTLEIQRTEQGDSAMYLCASSLALGLTAFGSGTRLTVV.

The sample holds many counts of this clonotype. The chain links TRBV11-3 to TRBJ2-6, with unresolved D. Germline-derived CDR1 and CDR2 are SGHNT and YENEEA. This CDR3 has 14 amino acids. The V end was cut by 5 bases, the J end by 0 bases, with 5 bases between. The CDR3 is CASSEISGANVLTF. In nucleotides, the CDR3 is TGTGCCAGCAGCGAAATCTCTGGGGCCAACGTCCTGACTTTC.

The chain combines TRBV20-1 with TRBJ2-1; TRBD2 aligns across 12 bases. The CDR3 has 17 amino acids. Germline CDR1 reads DFQATT; CDR2 reads SNEGSKA (reference sequence). The trim removed 5 bases at V and 0 bases at J, leaving 8 bases unmatched. CDR3 bases: TGCAGTGCTCCCGAAGGGACTAGCGGGTACTCCTACAATGAGCAGTTCTTC. It codes for CSAPEGTSGYSYNEQFF.

The genes are TRBV25-1 and TRBJ1-3; a weak D match, TRBD1 (6 bases). Germline lookup yields CDR1 MGHDK and CDR2 SYGVNS. V lost 4 bases and J lost 4, with 14 bases in between. The CDR3 length is 15 residues. The CDR3 DNA sequence: TGTGCCAGCAGTGCCAACAGGGCGTCGGGAAACACCATATATTTT. It codes for CASSANRASGNTIYF.

This clonotype was counted ten times or more. The rearrangement links TRBV2 to TRBJ2-5; 8 positions agree with TRBD1. The germline V gene has CDR1 SNHLY and CDR2 FYNNEI. This CDR3 has 15 residues. Trimming took 6 bases from V and 5 from J; bases not matched to a gene: 11. In DNA form, the CDR3 reads TGTGCCAGCAGCCGTTCGACAGGGGTTGCGGAGACCCAGTACTTC. This codes for CASSRSTGVAETQYF.

The rearrangement uses TRBV2 and TRBJ2-1, with D perhaps TRBD1 (6 bases). Trimming took 10 bases from V and 4 from J, leaving 20 bases between them. This CDR3 region has 15 residues. Per germline, CDR1 SNHLY and CDR2 FYNNEI. The CDR3 loop is CATSPTQGQYNEQFF. CDR3 DNA: TGTGCCACCAGCCCAACCCAGGGGCAGTACAATGAGCAGTTCTTC. The variable domain in full, completed from reference TRBV2 and TRBJ2-1, reads EPEVTQTPSHQVTQMGQEVILRCVPISNHLYFYWYRQILGQKVEFLVSFYNNEISEKSEIFDDQFSVERPDGSNFTLKIRSTKLEDSAMYFCATSPTQGQYNEQFFGPGTRLTVL.

V gene TRBV7-2 combines with J gene TRBJ1-2, with 7 bases fitting TRBD1. J gave up 2 bases and V 8 bases, and 5 bases lay outside the gene matches. The CDR3 length is 13 residues. The germline gives CDR1 SGHTA, CDR2 FQGNSA. The CDR3 nucleotides read TGTGCCAGCGGGGAGGGGGCAAACTATGGCTACACCTTC. It encodes CASGEGANYGYTF.

In regard to this clonotype: The junction departs from germline at one end; a sequencing error may be responsible. The chain combines TRBV27 with TRBJ2-5; D perhaps matches TRBD2 (6 bases). This CDR3 is 17 amino acids long. Germline V gene lookup returns CDR1 MNHEY and CDR2 SMNVEV (reference sequence). CDR3: CASSSRHPGARKETQYF. The CDR3 region has the DNA TGTGCTAGCAGTTCCCGCCATCCGGGAGCAAGAAAAGAGACCCAGTACTTC.

As for this clonotype: The conserved phenylalanine or tryptophan is not found at the CDR3 terminus, so this likely reflects a read error. The DNA is left out, because the CDR3 cannot be placed on it with certainty; the CDR3 is given as TCRdb lists it. This chain joins TRBV4-1 and TRBJ2-2; TRBD1, the D gene given by the table, was not confirmed from the DNA. The CDR3 is made up of 8 amino acids, end residues included. Germline V CDR1 and CDR2: MGHRA, YSYEKL. The CDR3 protein is CASSQGGG.

V is TRBV5-6 and J is TRBJ1-4; the D gene is possibly TRBD1 (5 bases). Germline V lookup: CDR1 SGHDT, CDR2 YYEEEE. The CDR3 loop spans 15 amino acids. V lost 4 bases, J lost 13 bases, and 23 bases lay in between. The CDR3 spells CASSAGAGYGAGLFF. CDR3 nucleotides: TGTGCCAGCAGCGCTGGAGCAGGGTACGGGGCGGGACTGTTTTTT.

In its sample, this clonotype was seen many times. The chain recombines TRBV5-5 with TRBJ2-1; D remains ambiguous. This CDR3 is 12 amino acids long. Trimming cost V 3 bases and J 7 bases, with 8 bases left between them. CDR1 SGHKS and CDR2 YYEKEE come from the germline V gene (reference sequence). CDR3 nucleotide sequence: TGTGCCAGCAGCTATCGCCTGAATGAGCAGTTCTTC. It codes for CASSYRLNEQFF. Using reference TRBV5-5 and TRBJ2-1 for the parts outside the CDR3, the full variable domain is DAGVTQSPTHLIKTRGQQVTLRCSPISGHKSVSWYQQVLGQGPQFIFQYYEKEERGRGNFPDRFSARQFPNYSSELNVNALLLGDSALYLCASSYRLNEQFFGPGTRLTVL.

This clonotype was seen many times. V is TRBV19 and J is TRBJ2-7; 7 bases agree with TRBD1. This CDR3 comprises 15 residues. The V segment lost 1 base and the J segment 3 bases; nucleotides outside the gene matches: 6. The germline CDR1 and CDR2 sequences are LNHDA and SQIVND (reference sequence). The CDR3 coding sequence is TGTGCCAGTAGTATAGTCATAGGGGGCGTCTACGAGCAGTACTTC. Translating it yields CASSIVIGGVYEQYF.

The V call is TRBV11-3, the J call TRBJ2-1, with D tentatively TRBD2 (5 bases). V gave up 7 bases and J gave up 7 bases, with 14 bases separating them. The germline gives CDR1 SGHNT, CDR2 YENEEA. The CDR3 spans 13 residues. CDR3 in amino acids: CASKVISDNEQFF. The DNA of the CDR3 is TGTGCCAGCAAGGTAATTAGCGATAATGAGCAGTTCTTC.

This clonotype showed up many times. This sequence joins TRBV15 and TRBJ2-1, with D maybe TRBD2 (6 bases). There are 15 residues in the CDR3. From germline, CDR1 is LNHNV and CDR2 YYDKDF (reference sequence). Trimming shortened V by 4 bases and J by 4 bases, and 14 bases separated the two germline ends. The CDR3, as DNA: TGTGCCACCAGCACGCCGCGGGGACTTTACAATGAGCAGTTCTTC. Protein sequence: CATSTPRGLYNEQFF.

This clonotype was seen repeatedly, ten times or more. The chain employs TRBV7-3 and TRBJ2-7; 9 nucleotides match TRBD2. Trimming at V came to 3 bases and at J to 4 bases, leaving 10 bases not matched to a gene. Germline CDR1 reads SGHTA; CDR2 reads FQGTGA. This CDR3 has 16 amino acids. The CDR3 spells CASSLAGGPLLYEQYF. The CDR3 region has the DNA TGTGCCAGCAGCTTGGCGGGAGGGCCGCTTCTATACGAGCAGTACTTC.

Comment on this clonotype: One end of the junction is discordant with germline, which a read error may explain. The chain has TRBV7-9 and TRBJ2-2, with a possible D match to TRBD2 (5 bases). Germline V gene sequence: CDR1 SEHNR, CDR2 FQNEAQ (reference sequence). The CDR3 is 12 residues long. The CDR3 reads CASSYDAGDLFF. The CDR3 DNA reads as TGTGCCAGCAGTTACGATGCCGGGGATCTGTTTTTT.